These 29 T cell receptor beta chains were all obtained from the same sample, sequenced in a study of T-cell memory formation after mild COVID-19. MiXCR, run by TCRdb on the 5' RACE reads, gives a single entry per CDR3 protein. Of about 470,000 distinct CDR3 sequences in the sample, around 25% were seen once. Sequences were obtained from PBMCs or a T cell subset sorted from them (not recorded which). These receptors were collected from an adult woman who had mild COVID-19 (a few samples of this study predate the infection). Cell type and time point are not known.

Comments on this clonotype: Because the CDR3 is missing its conserved closing phenylalanine or tryptophan, this is likely a read error. The chain carries TRBV5-1 and TRBJ1-1, with 12 bases that match TRBD1. V lost 4 bases, J lost 0 bases, and 4 bases stayed unmatched. This CDR3 has 16 amino acids. Germline V CDR1 and CDR2: SGHRS, YFSETQ. Written as DNA, the CDR3 is TGCGCCAGCAGCCCAGGGACAGGGGGCTTGAACACTGAAGCTTTCTCT. Protein sequence: CASSPGTGGLNTEAFS.

The chain is built from TRBV9 and TRBJ1-1, with no clear D. CDR3 length: 16 residues. Trimming removed 3 bases from V and 1 base from J, with 16 bases in between. CDR1 and CDR2 (germline): SGDLS, YYNGEE. The CDR3 DNA reads TGTGCCAGCAGCGACCGACCCCTGACCAAGAACACTGAAGCTTTCTTT. Translated: CASSDRPLTKNTEAFF.

The chain recombines TRBV3-1 with TRBJ1-1; a possible D gene is TRBD1 (5 bases). This CDR3 spans 15 amino acids. Germline values: CDR1 LGHDT, CDR2 YNNKEL (reference sequence). The germline V and J ends were trimmed by 3 bases and 7 bases, with 18 bases remaining between them. The CDR3 nucleotides read TGTGCCAGCAGCCACGGTCGGACCCTCGGGGGTGAAGCTTTCTTT. Encoded protein: CASSHGRTLGGEAFF.

The rearrangement links TRBV7-6 to TRBJ2-7, with 9 bases fitting TRBD2. Germline V gene lookup returns CDR1 SGHVS and CDR2 FNYEAQ. The CDR3 spans 15 residues. The V gene end was trimmed by 5 bases and the J gene end by 5 bases; junction bases not matched to a gene: 10. CDR3: CASSQGGLAADEQYF. In DNA form, the CDR3 reads TGTGCCAGCAGCCAGGGGGGACTAGCAGCGGACGAGCAGTACTTC.

V usage is TRBV11-1 and J usage is TRBJ2-3; maybe TRBD1 (6 bases). The germline V gene has CDR1 SGHAT and CDR2 FQDESV (reference sequence). V was shortened by 2 bases and J by 6 bases, with 12 bases between the two germline ends. The CDR3 loop spans 14 amino acids. Here the CDR3 DNA reads TGTGCCAGCAGCTTATCCACAGGGTTCGATACGCAGTATTTT. Protein product: CASSLSTGFDTQYF.

The CDR3 coding sequence is TGTGCCAGCAGCAGGGGACTAGCGGGAGGTGAGCAGTTCTTC. It codes for CASSRGLAGGEQFF. The rearrangement uses TRBV7-3 and TRBJ2-1, with TRBD2 identical over 15 bases. V was pared by 5 bases and J by 9 bases, with 2 bases of the junction left unmatched. Germline lookup yields CDR1 SGHTA and CDR2 FQGTGA. The CDR3 totals 14 residues.

In DNA form, the CDR3 reads TGTGCCAGTACTCCATTGGGGGATCAGCCCCAGCATTTT. This encodes CASTPLGDQPQHF. The rearrangement links TRBV19 to TRBJ1-5; possible D gene TRBD1, 5 bases. Trimming removed 7 bases from V and 5 bases from J, with 12 bases in between. CDR1 is LNHDA, CDR2 SQIVND, per germline (reference sequence). This CDR3 spans 13 amino acids.

This clonotype was seen a handful of times. The J gene is TRBJ2-1, the V gene TRBV2; TRBD2 aligns across 7 bases. The germline V gene has CDR1 SNHLY and CDR2 FYNNEI. CDR3 length equals 14 residues. V lost 7 bases, J lost 0 bases, and 3 bases stayed unmatched. DNA of the CDR3: TGTGCCAGCACTCGGGAGGTCTCCTACAATGAGCAGTTCTTC. It specifies CASTREVSYNEQFF.

The rearrangement joins TRBV7-9 to TRBJ2-4; D uncertain. The V end lost 3 bases, the J end lost 9 bases, and 15 bases lay between the germline ends. The CDR3 is made up of 14 amino acids. Germline V gene sequence: CDR1 SEHNR, CDR2 FQNEAQ (reference sequence). The CDR3 loop is CASSFRDGDAIQYF. The DNA of the CDR3 is TGTGCCAGCAGCTTTAGGGATGGGGATGCCATTCAGTACTTC.

This clonotype showed up many times. J is TRBJ2-1 and V is TRBV20-1, with D maybe TRBD2 (7 bases). Germline V lookup: CDR1 DFQATT, CDR2 SNEGSKA (reference sequence). CDR3 length equals 15 residues. V was cut by 5 bases and J by 4 bases, with 18 bases left in between. CDR3 sequence: CSADPQAGTYNEQFF. CDR3 nucleotides: TGCAGTGCTGACCCCCAAGCGGGGACATACAATGAGCAGTTCTTC.

This clonotype was counted only a few times. V is TRBV19 and J is TRBJ1-1; possibly TRBD1 for D (5 bases). V shed 1 base and J shed 4 bases, with 13 bases lying between them. This CDR3 comprises 15 residues. The germline V gene encodes CDR1 LNHDA and CDR2 SQIVND (reference sequence). The CDR3 DNA follows: TGTGCCAGTAGTATAGGCGCAGGGTATGCCACTGAAGCTTTCTTT. Encoded protein: CASSIGAGYATEAFF.

The table lists this clonotype with many counts. This sequence joins TRBV29-1 and TRBJ2-7; 8 bases fit TRBD1. CDR3 length: 12 residues. Trimming removed 4 bases from V and 2 bases from J; junction bases left unmatched: 1. The germline V gene has CDR1 SQVTM and CDR2 ANQGSEA. CDR3 sequence: CSVGTGTYEQYF. The CDR3 DNA reads TGCAGCGTTGGGACAGGGACCTACGAGCAGTACTTC.

The chain has TRBV7-6 and TRBJ2-1, with 8 bases that match TRBD1. V lost 5 bases to trimming and J lost 9 bases; unmatched junction nucleotides: 9. This CDR3 contains 14 residues. The germline V gene has CDR1 SGHVS and CDR2 FNYEAQ. The CDR3 DNA reads as TGTGCCAGCAGCATTGACAGGGGTCCGGGTGAGCAGTTCTTC. As protein: CASSIDRGPGEQFF.

The CDR3 DNA reads as TGCAGTGCGAGGGCTCTGAATTCGGACACTGAAGCTTTCTTT. The encoded protein is CSARALNSDTEAFF. The chain carries TRBV20-1 and TRBJ1-1; D ambiguous. The CDR3 covers 14 residues. V lost 6 bases, J lost 3 bases, and 17 bases lay in between. Germline lookup yields CDR1 DFQATT and CDR2 SNEGSKA (reference sequence).

This chain links TRBV7-2 with TRBJ2-5; D perhaps matches TRBD2 (6 bases). Trimming left V 5 bases short and J 4 bases short, with 11 bases between. The CDR3 covers 13 residues. Germline V gene data show CDR1 as SGHTA and CDR2 as FQGNSA. The CDR3, as DNA: TGTGCCAGCAGCGAAGGAGGGCCAGAGACCCAGTACTTC. This translates into CASSEGGPETQYF.

V is TRBV5-1 and J is TRBJ2-3, with 8 nucleotides matching TRBD2. The ends lost 4 bases at V and 1 base at J; junction bases unmatched: 11. The CDR3 contains 17 residues. The germline V gene encodes CDR1 SGHRS and CDR2 YFSETQ. The CDR3 DNA is TGCGCCAGCAGCGGAGGAGGGGGACTAGTAGGCACAGATACGCAGTATTTT. Translation: CASSGGGGLVGTDTQYF.

This clonotype showed up many times. The chain carries TRBV11-2 and TRBJ2-3; 11 bases line up with TRBD2. There are 16 residues in the CDR3. J lost 6 bases, V lost 3 bases, and 8 bases had no gene match. Germline CDR1 and CDR2: SGHAT and FQNNGV. CDR3 sequence: CASSLLTSGNGDTQYF. The CDR3 nucleotides read TGTGCCAGCAGCTTGCTGACTAGCGGGAATGGGGATACGCAGTATTTT. The full variable domain, in which reference TRBV11-2 and TRBJ2-3 provide the parts outside the CDR3, is EAGVAQSPRYKIIEKRQSVAFWCNPISGHATLYWYQQILGQGPKLLIQFQNNGVVDDSQLPKDRFSAERLKGVDSTLKIQPAKLEDSAVYLCASSLLTSGNGDTQYFGPGTRLTVL.

Only a few counts were recorded for this clonotype. J is TRBJ2-3 and V is TRBV20-1; 14 bases align to TRBD2. Germline V gene data show CDR1 as DFQATT and CDR2 as SNEGSKA (reference sequence). The CDR3 length is 16 residues. V was pared by 6 bases and J by 3 bases, with 8 bases of the junction left unmatched. CDR3 protein: CSAIRLAGGRTDTQYF. The CDR3, as DNA: TGCAGTGCCATACGACTAGCGGGGGGGCGGACAGATACGCAGTATTTT.

The chain joins TRBV10-3 to TRBJ2-7, with 8 bases identical to TRBD1. Germline trimming cut 6 bases from V and 3 bases from J; bases unmatched to any gene: 7. Germline V CDR1 and CDR2: ENHRY, SYGVKD. CDR3 size: 14 residues. CDR3 residues: CAIRPGQGRYEQYF. Written as DNA, the CDR3 is TGTGCCATCAGACCAGGACAGGGACGCTACGAGCAGTACTTC.

V is TRBV11-2 and J is TRBJ1-1; possible D gene TRBD1, 5 bases. Germline V gene data show CDR1 as SGHAT and CDR2 as FQNNGV. CDR3 size: 13 residues. V was trimmed by 6 bases and J by 8 bases, leaving 16 bases between them. The CDR3 is CASRQDVKKEAFF. The CDR3 bases are TGTGCCAGCAGACAGGACGTAAAGAAAGAAGCTTTCTTT. The full variable domain, its missing parts supplied by reference TRBV11-2 and TRBJ1-1, is EAGVAQSPRYKIIEKRQSVAFWCNPISGHATLYWYQQILGQGPKLLIQFQNNGVVDDSQLPKDRFSAERLKGVDSTLKIQPAKLEDSAVYLCASRQDVKKEAFFGQGTRLTVV.

The chain links TRBV5-6 to TRBJ2-7, with 8 bases matching TRBD1. The junction had 9 bases not matched to a gene; V was cut back by 2 bases and J by 5 bases. Germline V gene sequence: CDR1 SGHDT, CDR2 YYEEEE. This CDR3 spans 15 amino acids. This CDR3 reads CASSFQDRDENEQYF. CDR3 bases: TGTGCCAGCAGCTTCCAGGACAGGGATGAGAACGAGCAGTACTTC.

V and J are TRBV24-1 and TRBJ2-1, with D hard to call. Trimming cost V 0 bases and J 2 bases, with 10 bases left between them. The CDR3 totals 16 residues. Germline CDR1 is KGHDR and CDR2 is SFDVKD. CDR3: CATSDLPTATYNEQFF. DNA for the CDR3: TGTGCCACCAGTGATTTGCCGACGGCGACCTACAATGAGCAGTTCTTC.

This rearrangement joins TRBV5-6 to TRBJ2-3, with 12 bases matching TRBD2. V lost 2 bases and J lost 4; bases outside the gene matches: 8. CDR3 length: 17 amino acids. Germline loops: CDR1 SGHDT, CDR2 YYEEEE. CDR3 DNA sequence: TGTGCCAGCAGCTTCCGGGCTAGCGGGGGGGCAGCAGATACGCAGTATTTT. This translates into CASSFRASGGAADTQYF. Supplemented by reference TRBV5-6 and TRBJ2-3, the full variable domain reads DAGVTQSPTHLIKTRGQQVTLRCSPKSGHDTVSWYQQALGQGPQFIFQYYEEEERQRGNFPDRFSGHQFPNYSSELNVNALLLGDSALYLCASSFRASGGAADTQYFGPGTRLTVL.

The chain couples TRBV3-1 to TRBJ2-5; D remains unclear. CDR3 length: 11 amino acids. Germline V gene data show CDR1 as LGHDT and CDR2 as YNNKEL (reference sequence). V was shortened by 2 bases and J by 7 bases, with 5 bases between the two germline ends. The CDR3 DNA sequence: TGTGCCAGCAGCCAAATGTGGACCCAGTACTTC. It encodes CASSQMWTQYF.

In its sample, this clonotype was seen a few times. V and J are TRBV5-4 and TRBJ2-5; D is unresolved. Germline CDR1 is SGHNT and CDR2 is YYREEE (reference sequence). CDR3 length: 14 residues. V was cut by 0 bases and J by 2 bases, with 8 bases left in between. As DNA, the CDR3 is TGTGCCAGCAGCTTGGCGAACGGTCAAGAGACCCAGTACTTC. Translation: CASSLANGQETQYF.

The CDR3 loop reads CAWNRGSTDTQYF. DNA for the CDR3: TGTGCCTGGAATAGAGGTAGCACAGATACGCAGTATTTT. V usage is TRBV30 and J usage is TRBJ2-3; D not certain. Trimming took 4 bases from V and 0 from J, leaving 8 bases between them. Germline values: CDR1 GTSNPN, CDR2 SVGIG (reference sequence). The CDR3 has 13 residues.

This clonotype has only a few counts. J is TRBJ2-7 and V is TRBV7-6; 9 positions agree with TRBD1. The CDR3 length is 15 residues. Germline CDR1 SGHVS, CDR2 FNYEAQ. The ends lost 4 bases at V and 6 bases at J; junction bases unmatched: 10. CDR3 sequence reads: CASSSGGQGLGEQYF. The CDR3 DNA follows: TGTGCCAGCAGCTCTGGCGGACAGGGGTTAGGCGAGCAGTACTTC.

J is TRBJ2-3 and V is TRBV10-3; D unclear. The germline CDR1 and CDR2 sequences are ENHRY and SYGVKD. This CDR3 has 15 residues. V was shortened by 3 bases and J by 4 bases, with 14 bases between the two germline ends. CDR3 DNA sequence: TGTGCCATCAGTGATACGCAGAGGCAACCAGATACGCAGTATTTT. This encodes CAISDTQRQPDTQYF.

The rearrangement joins TRBV5-1 to TRBJ2-1; 7 bases are a match to TRBD1. In germline, CDR1 is SGHRS, CDR2 YFSETQ. Losses at the gene ends were 4 bases for V and 8 bases for J; bases not matched to a gene: 9. The CDR3 spans 14 residues. CDR3 coding DNA: TGCGCCAGCAGCGCAAACAGGGGAATCGATGAGCAGTTCTTC. It encodes CASSANRGIDEQFF.